These 27 T cell receptor beta chains were sequenced from one sample in a study of T cell repertoires in cytomegalovirus infection. Which antigens these TCRs recognize remains unknown. MiXCR, applied by TCRdb to the reads, yields one record per CDR3 protein. Of just under 500,000 distinct CDR3 sequences listed, more than 30% are singletons. The specimen comprised cultured PBMCs, sampled from culture after CMV antigen stimulation. These receptor sequences come from a human donor in good health (CMV status not recorded). Some clones in this sample may be carry-over from other donors' samples.

This clonotype appeared many times. The rearrangement links TRBV12-3 or TRBV12-4 to TRBJ1-5; D is undetermined. Trimming pared 6 bases from V and 7 bases from J, leaving 13 bases between. The CDR3 loop spans 13 amino acids. The CDR3 nucleotides read TGTGCCAGCAGCGGCCGATTCAACCAGCCCCAGCATTTT. It specifies CASSGRFNQPQHF.

The chain uses TRBV4-1 and TRBJ2-1; 11 bases agree with TRBD2. The trim removed 1 base at V and 11 bases at J, leaving 7 bases unmatched. CDR3 length equals 15 residues. The germline V gene encodes CDR1 MGHRA and CDR2 YSYEKL. CDR3 loop: CASSQGLAGGTKQFF. CDR3 nucleotide sequence: TGCGCCAGCAGCCAAGGTCTAGCGGGGGGTACTAAGCAGTTCTTC.

The chain carries TRBV6-2 or TRBV6-3 and TRBJ2-2, with D possibly being TRBD2 (6 bases). The V and J ends lost 0 bases and 5 bases respectively, with 10 bases between them. The germline gives CDR1 MNHEY, CDR2 SVGEGT. The CDR3 contains 15 residues. The CDR3 coding sequence is TGTGCCAGCAGTTACTCGGCGGGGAGAACCGGGGAGCTGTTTTTT. The encoded protein is CASSYSAGRTGELFF.

The chain has TRBV12-5 and TRBJ2-3; perhaps TRBD1 as D (6 bases). The V end was cut by 7 bases, the J end by 6 bases, with 14 bases between. This CDR3 region has 13 residues. Germline V CDR1 and CDR2: LGHNT, FRNRAP. The DNA for the CDR3 is TGTGCTAGTGTCCTACAGGGTCCGGATACGCAGTATTTT. Translation gives CASVLQGPDTQYF.

The J gene is TRBJ2-5, the V gene TRBV7-2; D is uncertain. The V gene lost 0 bases and the J gene lost 6 bases, with 5 bases spanning the gap. Germline CDR1 is SGHTA and CDR2 is FQGNSA. The CDR3 has 12 amino acids. In DNA form, the CDR3 reads TGTGCCAGCAGCTTAGCGGAACAGACCCAGTACTTC. This translates into CASSLAEQTQYF.

The chain joins TRBV10-3 to TRBJ1-1, with 8 bases lining up with TRBD1. Germline assignment: CDR1 ENHRY and CDR2 SYGVKD. The V segment lost 6 bases and the J segment 1 base; nucleotides outside the gene matches: 4. The CDR3 loop spans 14 amino acids. DNA of the CDR3: TGTGCCATCAGGGGGGGGACAGGGAACACTGAAGCTTTCTTT. Amino acid sequence: CAIRGGTGNTEAFF.

This chain uses TRBV19 with TRBJ1-2; 12 nucleotides match TRBD1. V lost 4 bases to trimming and J lost 7 bases; unmatched junction nucleotides: 1. Germline loops: CDR1 LNHDA, CDR2 SQIVND (reference sequence). The CDR3 is made up of 13 amino acids. For the CDR3, the DNA is TGTGCCAGTAGTAGGGACAGGGGGCTTGGCTACACCTTC. It specifies CASSRDRGLGYTF.

The genes are TRBV7-8 and TRBJ2-5, with 9 bases fitting TRBD1. V lost 8 bases, J lost 6 bases, and 10 bases stayed unmatched. This CDR3 region has 14 residues. Germline CDR1 is SGHVS and CDR2 is FQNEAQ. The CDR3 region has the DNA TGTGCCAGCCAGGGACAGGGAGTACGGCAGACCCAGTACTTC. As protein: CASQGQGVRQTQYF.

This clonotype has ten or more counts. The rearrangement joins TRBV7-8 to TRBJ2-5; 9 positions match TRBD2. Trimming took 1 base from V and 5 from J; bases not matched to a gene: 11. This CDR3 contains 17 residues. Per the germline V gene, CDR1 is SGHVS and CDR2 is FQNEAQ. The CDR3: CASSLGERASGIETQYF. CDR3 bases: TGTGCCAGCAGCTTAGGCGAGAGGGCTAGCGGGATTGAGACCCAGTACTTC.

The chain recombines TRBV29-1 with TRBJ2-3; the match to TRBD2 covers 11 bases. V was clipped by 2 bases and J by 4 bases; unmatched bases: 14. This CDR3 contains 18 residues. Looked up from germline, CDR1 is SQVTM and CDR2 is ANQGSEA. The CDR3 region has the DNA TGCAGCGTTGAACCTGTTAGACTAGCGGGACTTTTCCCAGATACGCAGTATTTT. This translates into CSVEPVRLAGLFPDTQYF.

V usage is TRBV4-3 and J usage is TRBJ1-6; D call uncertain. CDR1 and CDR2 from the germline V gene are LGHNA and YSLEER. V lost 0 bases to trimming and J lost 10 bases, with 10 bases between them. The CDR3 is made up of 14 amino acids. CDR3 DNA sequence: TGCGCCAGCAGCCAAGATCGCTGGCCGTCACCCCTCCACTTT. It encodes CASSQDRWPSPLHF.

Remarks on this clonotype: Without the conserved terminal phenylalanine or tryptophan, this CDR3 likely stems from a read error. The chain joins TRBV7-2 to TRBJ2-1; TRBD2 matches at 7 bases. Germline CDR1 is SGHTA and CDR2 is FQGNSA. This CDR3 comprises 17 residues. V shed 5 bases, J shed 4 bases, and the junction held 14 bases outside the gene matches. CDR3 in amino acids: CASSPLGVAGLYNEQFL. The CDR3 nucleotides read TGTGCCAGCAGCCCACTAGGAGTAGCGGGCTTATACAATGAGCAGTTCTTA.

V is TRBV5-4 and J is TRBJ1-1; D gene uncertain. CDR3 length equals 12 residues. Trimming removed 5 bases from V and 1 base from J, with 6 bases in between. Germline V CDR1 and CDR2: SGHNT, YYREEE (reference sequence). DNA for the CDR3: TGTGCCAGCAGGAGCGAGAACACTGAAGCTTTCTTT. Translated: CASRSENTEAFF.

This rearrangement joins TRBV11-2 to TRBJ2-1; 9 nucleotides agree with TRBD2. Germline V gives CDR1 SGHAT, CDR2 FQNNGV. With V trimmed by 0 bases and J by 8 bases, 5 bases remained unmatched. The CDR3 loop spans 15 amino acids. Here the CDR3 reads CASSLDGTSSYEQFF. The CDR3 DNA follows: TGTGCCAGCAGCTTAGACGGGACTAGCTCTTATGAGCAGTTCTTC.

This clonotype has only a few counts. V gene TRBV6-5 combines with J gene TRBJ2-1; TRBD2 matches at 9 bases. Germline CDR1 MNHEY, CDR2 SVGAGI. This CDR3 is 16 amino acids long. The V and J ends lost 0 bases and 8 bases, in that order; junction bases with no gene match: 8. CDR3 region: CASSYSGGRAVYEQFF. The CDR3 bases are TGTGCCAGCAGTTACTCGGGCGGGAGGGCCGTATATGAGCAGTTCTTC.

This clonotype was seen repeatedly, ten times or more. V is TRBV7-2 and J is TRBJ2-6; 7 bases fit TRBD1. V trimming: 2 bases; J trimming: 0 bases; junction bases outside the gene matches: 7. This CDR3 comprises 18 residues. Germline V gives CDR1 SGHTA, CDR2 FQGNSA. The CDR3 here is CASSLRGPPFSGANVLTF. The CDR3, as DNA: TGTGCCAGCAGCTTAAGGGGGCCGCCTTTCTCTGGGGCCAACGTCCTGACTTTC. Combining the CDR3 with reference TRBV7-2 and TRBJ2-6 gives the whole variable domain GAGVSQSPSNKVTEKGKDVELRCDPISGHTALYWYRQSLGQGLEFLIYFQGNSAPDKSGLPSDRFSAERTGGSVSTLTIQRTQQEDSAVYLCASSLRGPPFSGANVLTFGAGSRLTVL.

This rearrangement joins TRBV7-9 to TRBJ2-7; 14 nucleotides line up with TRBD2. The ends lost 5 bases at V and 2 bases at J; junction bases unmatched: 5. The CDR3 loop spans 16 amino acids. Germline V gives CDR1 SEHNR, CDR2 FQNEAQ (reference sequence). The CDR3 region has the DNA TGTGCCAGCAGCCCCGGACTAGCGGGAGGTACCTACGAGCAGTACTTC. Translating it yields CASSPGLAGGTYEQYF.

The chain links TRBV4-1 to TRBJ1-1; D call uncertain. V lost 4 bases and J 1 base, leaving 10 bases between the germline ends. The length of the CDR3 is 14 residues. Germline V gives CDR1 MGHRA, CDR2 YSYEKL. This CDR3 is CASSRITPNTEAFF. DNA of the CDR3: TGCGCCAGCAGCCGCATAACACCGAACACTGAAGCTTTCTTT.

CDR3 coding DNA: TGTGCCAGCAGCCAAGATTTACCAAGAGCGGGAGTCAGAGATACGCAGTATTTT. Translation: CASSQDLPRAGVRDTQYF. The V call is TRBV14, the J call TRBJ2-3; 8 bases match TRBD2. This CDR3 is built from 18 residues. Germline lookup yields CDR1 SGHDN and CDR2 FVKESK. V lost 0 bases to trimming and J lost 5 bases; unmatched junction nucleotides: 13.

V is TRBV10-3 and J is TRBJ2-3, with a tentative D call TRBD2 (6 bases). The length of the CDR3 is 14 residues. Trimming stripped 8 bases from V and 2 bases from J, with 14 bases between. Per germline, CDR1 ENHRY and CDR2 SYGVKD. The CDR3 region is CAIRLGGDTDTQYF. The CDR3, as DNA: TGTGCCATCCGACTAGGCGGGGACACAGATACGCAGTATTTT.

V and J are TRBV10-3 and TRBJ2-3, with TRBD2 identical over 11 bases. The CDR3 has 15 residues. Germline CDR1 reads ENHRY; CDR2 reads SYGVKD. V gave up 4 bases and J gave up 5 bases; unmatched junction bases: 5. The CDR3: CAISGSGRAKDTQYF. The CDR3 DNA reads as TGTGCCATCAGTGGTAGCGGGAGGGCCAAAGATACGCAGTATTTT.

V is TRBV7-6 and J is TRBJ1-1, with unresolved D. This CDR3 spans 12 amino acids. V was cut by 4 bases and J by 7 bases, with 10 bases left in between. Germline values: CDR1 SGHVS, CDR2 FNYEAQ. The CDR3 region is CASSSHLGEAFF. DNA for the CDR3: TGTGCCAGCAGCTCTCATTTAGGTGAAGCTTTCTTT.

This clonotype was recorded many times. This chain uses TRBV7-2 with TRBJ2-3, with D perhaps matching TRBD2 (5 bases). V lost 0 bases to trimming and J lost 4 bases, with 8 bases between them. Germline CDR1 and CDR2: SGHTA and FQGNSA. This CDR3 is built from 14 residues. The CDR3 here is CASSLAGAPDTQYF. The DNA of the CDR3 is TGTGCCAGCAGCTTAGCGGGAGCCCCAGATACGCAGTATTTT.

J is TRBJ1-2 and V is TRBV2, with D unresolved. This CDR3 has 12 amino acids. V lost 8 bases to trimming and J lost 3 bases, with 10 bases between them. The germline CDR1 and CDR2 sequences are SNHLY and FYNNEI. CDR3 nucleotide sequence: TGTGCCAGCGATAGGGATGACTATGGCTACACCTTC. Translating it yields CASDRDDYGYTF.

This clonotype has a handful of counts. The chain has TRBV7-2 and TRBJ2-3, with D possibly TRBD2 on 6 matching bases. The V end was cut by 1 base, the J end by 4 bases, with 9 bases between. From germline, CDR1 is SGHTA and CDR2 FQGNSA. This CDR3 has 14 residues. CDR3 coding DNA: TGTGCCAGCAGCTTAGGGAGGGGTCCAGATACGCAGTATTTT. This gives the protein CASSLGRGPDTQYF.

In its sample, this clonotype was seen a few times. The chain is built from TRBV19 and TRBJ2-1, with 7 positions matching TRBD2. Germline V lookup: CDR1 LNHDA, CDR2 SQIVND (reference sequence). CDR3 length: 13 amino acids. J was trimmed by 15 bases and V by 0 bases; bases with no gene match: 8. DNA of the CDR3: TGTGCCAGTAGTATAGATTGGACTAGTCATCTGTTCTTC. Protein sequence: CASSIDWTSHLFF.

The V gene is TRBV20-1, the J gene TRBJ2-7; 10 bases align to TRBD2. The V gene end was trimmed by 5 bases and the J gene end by 5 bases; junction bases not matched to a gene: 18. The CDR3 sequence is 17 residues long. Germline values: CDR1 DFQATT, CDR2 SNEGSKA (reference sequence). The CDR3 reads CSALNRGPSGSRHEQYV. CDR3 DNA sequence: TGCAGTGCTCTAAACCGGGGCCCTAGCGGGAGTCGCCACGAGCAGTACGTC.